The rows below give T cell receptor beta chains drawn from one sample of a study of T cell repertoires in cytomegalovirus infection. No antigen has been identified for these receptors. TCRdb re-called the reads with MiXCR, one entry per CDR3 protein. This table has fewer than 350,000 distinct CDR3 sequences, just under 30% appearing once. Sequences were derived from cultured PBMCs, sampled from culture after CMV antigen stimulation. These receptor sequences come from a human donor in good health (CMV status not recorded). Some clones in this sample may be carry-over from other donors' samples. CDR3s include the opening cysteine and the closing phenylalanine or tryptophan. Each record gives: J gene, V gene, D gene, clone size, CDR3 protein, CDR3 DNA. The D gene is left open where the match is weak. Expanded clones get a size class; other rows say once, few or many, or leave the size out.

J: TRBJ2-7; V: TRBV11-1; D: .; size: .; CDR3: CASSSRGRFGEQYF; DNA: TGTGCCAGCAGCTCCCGTGGAAGGTTCGGCGAGCAGTACTTC
J: TRBJ2-7; V: TRBV29-1; D: .; size: .; CDR3: CSVGGTSYEQYF; DNA: TGCAGCGTTGGTGGGACCTCCTACGAGCAGTACTTC
J: TRBJ2-5; V: TRBV7-6; D: TRBD1; size: many; CDR3: CASSSGQPETQYF; DNA: TGTGCCAGCAGCTCGGGACAGCCCGAGACCCAGTACTTC
J: TRBJ1-1; V: TRBV6-5; D: .; size: few; CDR3: CASSYSQGSTEAFF; DNA: TGTGCCAGCAGTTACTCGCAGGGCAGCACTGAAGCTTTCTTT
J: TRBJ1-2; V: TRBV3-1; D: .; size: .; CDR3: CASSQVSRGDYGYTF; DNA: TGTGCCAGCAGCCAAGTCTCCAGGGGCGACTATGGCTACACCTTC
J: TRBJ2-7; V: TRBV9; D: .; size: .; CDR3: CASSVGPGNYEQYF; DNA: TGTGCCAGCAGCGTAGGGCCGGGGAACTACGAGCAGTACTTC
J: TRBJ1-2; V: TRBV11-2; D: .; size: .; CDR3: CASSLVGRRYTF; DNA: TGTGCCAGCAGCCTAGTGGGAAGACGATACACCTTC
J: TRBJ2-7; V: TRBV7-2; D: TRBD2; size: few; CDR3: CASSLGLAEAYEQYF; DNA: TGTGCCAGCAGCCTTGGACTAGCGGAGGCCTACGAGCAGTACTTC
J: TRBJ2-3; V: TRBV28; D: TRBD2; size: few; CDR3: CASSSGGTSRTDTQYF; DNA: TGTGCCAGCAGTAGTGGCGGGACTAGCAGAACAGATACGCAGTATTTT
J: TRBJ2-2; V: TRBV10-3; D: .; size: few; CDR3: CAISEKGNTGELFF; DNA: TGTGCCATCAGTGAGAAGGGTAACACCGGGGAGCTGTTTTTT
J: TRBJ2-1; V: TRBV4-1; D: .; size: .; CDR3: CASSRKGGNEQFF; DNA: TGCGCCAGCAGCCGGAAGGGGGGGAATGAGCAGTTCTTC
J: TRBJ2-1; V: TRBV7-8; D: .; size: few; CDR3: CASSLRRQKNSYNEQFF; DNA: TGTGCCAGCAGCTTAAGGCGGCAGAAAAATTCCTACAATGAGCAGTTCTTC
J: TRBJ1-1; V: TRBV24-1; D: .; size: few; CDR3: CATSDSRQGEAFF; DNA: TGTGCCACCAGTGATTCCCGTCAAGGGGAAGCTTTCTTT
J: TRBJ1-3; V: TRBV7-2; D: .; size: many; CDR3: CASSYSGGRSGNTIYF; DNA: TGTGCCAGCAGCTATAGTGGGGGGCGCTCTGGAAACACCATATATTTT
J: TRBJ2-7; V: TRBV20-1; D: TRBD2; size: .; CDR3: CSAERELVEQYF; DNA: TGCAGTGCCGAGCGGGAGTTAGTCGAGCAGTACTTC
J: TRBJ2-5; V: TRBV5-1; D: TRBD1; size: few; CDR3: CASRRDRGQTQYF; DNA: TGCGCCAGCAGACGGGACAGGGGCCAGACCCAGTACTTC
J: TRBJ1-1; V: TRBV3-1; D: TRBD1; size: few; CDR3: CASVPGQGFGYTEAFF; DNA: TGTGCCAGCGTCCCGGGACAGGGATTTGGGTACACTGAAGCTTTCTTT
J: TRBJ1-2; V: TRBV18; D: .; size: few; CDR3: CASSPEANYGYTF; DNA: TGTGCCAGCTCACCAGAGGCCAACTATGGCTACACCTTC
J: TRBJ1-3; V: TRBV12-3/TRBV12-4; D: .; size: few; CDR3: CASSLLSGLGTGNTIYF; DNA: TGTGCCAGCAGTTTACTTAGTGGGCTGGGTACTGGAAACACCATATATTTT
J: TRBJ2-1; V: TRBV20-1; D: TRBD2; size: .; CDR3: CSASRGSAYNEQFF; DNA: TGCAGTGCTAGTCGCGGGAGCGCCTACAATGAGCAGTTCTTC
J: TRBJ1-5; V: TRBV7-8; D: .; size: .; CDR3: CASSVLRGNQPQHF; DNA: TGTGCCAGCAGCGTGCTGAGGGGCAATCAGCCCCAGCATTTT
J: TRBJ2-1; V: TRBV7-6; D: .; size: .; CDR3: CASSPPPRLGNEQFF; DNA: TGTGCCAGCAGCCCCCCCCCCCGTCTGGGGAATGAGCAGTTCTTC
J: TRBJ1-5; V: TRBV7-8; D: .; size: few; CDR3: CASSRRWGSNNQPQHF; DNA: TGTGCCAGCAGCCGCCGATGGGGAAGCAACAATCAGCCCCAGCATTTT